Below are 13 T cell receptor beta chains sequenced from a single sample in a study of T cell repertoires in cytomegalovirus infection. TCRdb ran MiXCR on the reads and lists one entry per CDR3 protein. The data hold 290,000 or so distinct CDR3 sequences, with 8% to 10% observed a single time. Sequenced material: PBMCs. Receptors originate from a human donor in good health (CMV status not recorded). Some clones in this sample may be carry-over from other donors' samples.

This clonotype turned up a few times. The rearrangement joins TRBV29-1 to TRBJ1-1; 7 nucleotides agree with TRBD1. CDR3 length: 11 residues. Germline CDR1 SQVTM, CDR2 ANQGSEA. V was clipped by 6 bases and J by 8 bases; unmatched bases: 6. CDR3 nucleotide sequence: TGCAGCGTGGGGCCAGGGGGGGAAGCTTTCTTT. It encodes CSVGPGGEAFF. Filled out from reference TRBV29-1 and TRBJ1-1, the complete variable domain reads SAVISQKPSRDICQRGTSLTIQCQVDSQVTMMFWYRQQPGQSLTLIATANQGSEATYESGFVIDKFPISRPNLTFSTLTVSNMSPEDSSIYLCSVGPGGEAFFGQGTRLTVV.

The table lists this clonotype with many counts. CDR3 sequence (DNA): TGTGCCAGCAGTTTAGGGTTTCGCAATGAGCAGTTCTTC. Amino acid sequence: CASSLGFRNEQFF. The chain links TRBV28 to TRBJ2-1, with D hard to call. CDR1 is MDHEN, CDR2 SYDVKM, per germline. This CDR3 spans 13 amino acids. Trimming pared 2 bases from V and 6 bases from J, leaving 8 bases between.

This clonotype was counted only a few times. This chain links TRBV9 with TRBJ2-5, with TRBD1 as a possible D gene (6 bases). In germline, CDR1 is SGDLS, CDR2 YYNGEE. CDR3 length: 15 residues. V gave up 3 bases and J gave up 4 bases, with 16 bases separating them. The CDR3 region is CASSATGTIGETQYF. The CDR3 DNA is TGTGCCAGCAGCGCGACAGGAACAATCGGAGAGACCCAGTACTTC.

Ten or more counts support this clonotype. The chain uses TRBV7-3 and TRBJ1-1; no firm D call. The CDR3 spans 13 residues. Germline CDR1 and CDR2: SGHTA and FQGTGA. V was clipped by 4 bases and J by 8 bases, with 14 bases between them. The CDR3 is CASSSPPSGEAFF. The CDR3 DNA sequence: TGTGCCAGCAGCTCGCCCCCCAGTGGAGAAGCTTTCTTT. Looking up the rest from reference TRBV7-3 and TRBJ1-1 gives the full variable domain: GAGVSQTPSNKVTEKGKYVELRCDPISGHTALYWYRQSLGQGPEFLIYFQGTGAADDSGLPNDRFFAVRPEGSVSTLKIQRTERGDSAVYLCASSSPPSGEAFFGQGTRLTVV.

This clonotype was counted ten times or more. The chain has TRBV7-2 and TRBJ2-7; 11 bases fit TRBD2. Germline V gene sequence: CDR1 SGHTA, CDR2 FQGNSA. The V gene end was trimmed by 6 bases and the J gene end by 6 bases; junction bases not matched to a gene: 7. This CDR3 is 14 amino acids long. The CDR3 DNA reads TGTGCCAGCAGACCTAGCGGGGGGACCTCCGAGCAGTACTTC. This sequence encodes CASRPSGGTSEQYF.

This clonotype appeared a few times. V usage is TRBV2 and J usage is TRBJ2-2; D is perhaps TRBD2 (6 bases). From germline, CDR1 is SNHLY and CDR2 FYNNEI. The V end was cut by 8 bases, the J end by 7 bases, with 17 bases between. The length of the CDR3 is 14 residues. This CDR3 reads CASAGVGGVGELFF. CDR3 sequence (DNA): TGTGCCAGCGCCGGTGTAGGCGGGGTCGGGGAGCTGTTTTTT.

In this sample, this clonotype turned up many times. The chain carries TRBV7-9 and TRBJ2-3, with 10 bases aligning to TRBD1. Losses at the gene ends were 3 bases for V and 1 base for J; bases not matched to a gene: 7. This CDR3 is 17 amino acids long. CDR1 and CDR2 (germline): SEHNR, FQNEAQ (reference sequence). The CDR3, as DNA: TGTGCCAGCAGCTTTAAAACCGGGACAGGGGGCACAGATACGCAGTATTTT. Translated: CASSFKTGTGGTDTQYF.

CDR3 bases: TGTGCCAGCAGCTTAAGGGGATGGGGAGGAGAGACCCAGTACTTC. It encodes CASSLRGWGGETQYF. The chain employs TRBV5-5 and TRBJ2-5; maybe TRBD2 (6 bases). Looked up from germline, CDR1 is SGHKS and CDR2 is YYEKEE (reference sequence). Trimming cost V 2 bases and J 4 bases, with 15 bases left between them. This CDR3 is 15 amino acids long.

This clonotype was seen many times. The V and J genes are TRBV6-1 and TRBJ2-6; D uncertain. CDR1 and CDR2 (germline): MNHNS, SASEGT. Between the trimmed V and J ends, which lost 8 bases and 0 bases, there was a span of 17 bases. The CDR3 contains 17 residues. CDR3 amino acids: CASRLDGYFSGANVLTF. CDR3 bases: TGTGCCAGCCGTTTGGACGGGTATTTCTCTGGGGCCAACGTCCTGACTTTC.

The chain combines TRBV19 with TRBJ2-2, with D uncertain. Deletions cut 9 bases from V and 2 bases from J, with 13 bases between. The CDR3 is 14 residues long. Germline V gives CDR1 LNHDA, CDR2 SQIVND (reference sequence). The CDR3 reads CASCLGPNTGELFF. In nucleotides, the CDR3 is TGTGCCAGCTGCCTAGGGCCAAACACCGGGGAGCTGTTTTTT.

This clonotype showed up just a few times. The V gene is TRBV2, the J gene TRBJ1-1; D is undetermined. Germline V gives CDR1 SNHLY, CDR2 FYNNEI. The CDR3 is 13 amino acids. V was trimmed by 4 bases and J by 1 base, leaving 7 bases between them. CDR3 in DNA: TGTGCCAGCAGTGCGAGCCCGAACACTGAAGCTTTCTTT. As protein: CASSASPNTEAFF. Drawing the rest from reference TRBV2 and TRBJ1-1, the complete variable domain is EPEVTQTPSHQVTQMGQEVILRCVPISNHLYFYWYRQILGQKVEFLVSFYNNEISEKSEIFDDQFSVERPDGSNFTLKIRSTKLEDSAMYFCASSASPNTEAFFGQGTRLTVV.

The J gene is TRBJ2-6, the V gene TRBV28; D is unclear. V was shortened by 2 bases and J by 0 bases, with 8 bases between the two germline ends. Germline CDR1 MDHEN, CDR2 SYDVKM. The CDR3 runs to 16 residues. The CDR3 sequence is CASSLLRSSGANVLTF. CDR3 DNA sequence: TGTGCCAGCAGTTTACTCAGAAGCTCTGGGGCCAACGTCCTGACTTTC.

The rearrangement joins TRBV9 to TRBJ2-5, with D hard to call. The CDR3 has 14 residues. The V gene lost 0 bases and the J gene lost 1 base, with 7 bases spanning the gap. CDR1 is SGDLS and CDR2 is YYNGEE in the germline V gene. Here the CDR3 DNA reads TGTGCCAGCAGCGTAGGGACCCTCCAAGAGACCCAGTACTTC. Its protein product is CASSVGTLQETQYF. Full variable domain (missing parts from reference TRBV9 and TRBJ2-5): DSGVTQTPKHLITATGQRVTLRCSPRSGDLSVYWYQQSLDQGLQFLIQYYNGEERAKGNILERFSAQQFPDLHSELNLSSLELGDSALYFCASSVGTLQETQYFGPGTRLLVL.